These T cell receptor beta chains were read from a single sample in a study of blood T cell repertoires in COVID-19. Profiled with immunoSEQ multiplex PCR; TCRdb holds only in-frame clones, not every one. The sample records some 49,000 clones, 75% to 85% being singletons. Material for sequencing was peripheral blood. The source of these receptors is a woman aged 60-75 years with acute or convalescent COVID-19. Both conserved end residues are part of each CDR3. A D gene is named only where the DNA matches it firmly. Size is stated for part of the rows, as once, few or many counts, or as a class when the clone is expanded.

d_call j_call clone_size v_call cdr3_nt cdr3_aa
NA TRBJ2-5 NA TRBV3-1/TRBV3-2 TGTGCCAGCAGCCAATCCGTTACCCAGTACTTC CASSQSVTQYF
TRBD1 TRBJ2-7 NA TRBV6-5 TGTGCCAGCAGTTACCGGGGACAGGGCTACGAGCAGTACTTC CASSYRGQGYEQYF
NA TRBJ2-1 NA TRBV5-6 TGTGCCAGCAGCCGGAGTGTTTTCGTGCCCGAGCAGTTCTTC CASSRSVFVPEQFF
NA TRBJ1-1 NA TRBV29-1 TGCAGCGTTCAGTACGTGGCTGAAGCTTTCTTT CSVQYVAEAFF
TRBD2 TRBJ2-2 NA TRBV5-1 TGCGCCAGCAGCTCTAGCGGGAGAGTCAACACCGGGGAGCTGTTTTTT CASSSSGRVNTGELFF
NA TRBJ1-2 NA TRBV18 TGTGCCAGCTCACCCGGGAGTAACTATGGCTACACCTTC CASSPGSNYGYTF
TRBD1 TRBJ1-4 NA TRBV5-1 TGCGCCAGCAGCTTGGTAGGGGGCGGTGAAAAACTGTTTTTT CASSLVGGGEKLFF
TRBD2 TRBJ2-7 NA TRBV10-2 TGCGCCACTTTAGCGGGGGACTACGAGCAGTACTTC CATLAGDYEQYF
NA TRBJ1-5 NA TRBV2 TGTGCCAGCACTCCAGACGGGGGGAGCAATCAGCCCCAGCATTTT CASTPDGGSNQPQHF
TRBD1 TRBJ2-1 NA TRBV12-5 TGTGCTAGTGGCGAAGGGACAGGAGGAAGCAATGAGCAGTTCTTC CASGEGTGGSNEQFF
NA TRBJ2-2 NA TRBV5-8 TGTGCCAGCACTGCGGACAGTCTTAGCACCGGGGAGCTGTTTTTT CASTADSLSTGELFF
NA TRBJ2-5 few TRBV7-9 TGTGCCAGCAGCATTAGGGGGGGTCGGGTACAAGAGACCCAGTACTTC CASSIRGGRVQETQYF
TRBD2 TRBJ2-1 NA TRBV28 TGTGCCAGCAGTTTGGGGGGACTAGCGGCTAATGAGCAGTTCTTC CASSLGGLAANEQFF
TRBD2 TRBJ2-7 NA TRBV4-2 TGTGCCAGCAGCCAGACTAGCGGGAGTAATCGCGAGCAGTACTTC CASSQTSGSNREQYF
NA TRBJ2-6 NA TRBV19 TGTGCCAGTACTTATCCGCGGGGTAGCTCTGGGGCCAACGTCCTGACTTTC CASTYPRGSSGANVLTF
NA TRBJ1-6 NA TRBV28 TGTGCCAGCAGCCCCTTCGCAGGGGATAATTCACCCCTCCACTTT CASSPFAGDNSPLHF
TRBD1 TRBJ1-2 NA TRBV7-9 TGTGCCAGCAGCTTAGCGGTGGGACAGGGTGTTGGGGGCTACACCTTC CASSLAVGQGVGGYTF
NA TRBJ2-1 NA TRBV7-9 TGTGCCAGCAGAGTTACAGGGAGGGGCTCCTACAATGAGCAGTTCTTC CASRVTGRGSYNEQFF
TRBD1 TRBJ2-7 NA TRBV5-6 TGTGCCAGCAGCTGGGACAGGGGGGACGAGCAGTACTTC CASSWDRGDEQYF
NA TRBJ2-2 few TRBV10-3 TGTGCCATCAGTGCCGGAGGGAGCGACACCGGGGAGCTGTTTTTT CAISAGGSDTGELFF
NA TRBJ1-1 NA TRBV7-9 TGTGCCAGCAGCTTAGATTGGGGGGGCGAGAACACTGAAGCTTTCTTT CASSLDWGGENTEAFF
TRBD1 TRBJ1-5 NA TRBV27 TGTGCCAGCAGTCCCACAGGGGGCCTCAATCAGCCCCAGCATTTT CASSPTGGLNQPQHF
TRBD1 TRBJ2-7 few TRBV5-1 TGCGCCAGCAGCTTGGCGCCGACAGGGGGCTACGAGCAGTACTTC CASSLAPTGGYEQYF
NA TRBJ2-3 NA TRBV30 TGTGCCTGGAGTGGCCAGAGCACAGATACGCAGTATTTT CAWSGQSTDTQYF
NA TRBJ1-2 NA TRBV6-6 TGTGCCAGCAGTTATGTTCAGGGCCGGAACTATGGCTACACCTTC CASSYVQGRNYGYTF
TRBD1 TRBJ1-3 once TRBV14 TGTGCCAGCAGCCAATTCGGGACAGGCTCTGGAAACACCATATATTTT CASSQFGTGSGNTIYF
NA TRBJ1-2 NA TRBV2 TGTGCCAGCAGTGGACAGTTGATTAACTATGGCTACACCTTC CASSGQLINYGYTF
NA TRBJ1-2 NA TRBV29-1 TGCAGCGTCCCGACAGGATCTAACTATGGCTACACCTTC CSVPTGSNYGYTF
NA TRBJ1-1 once TRBV30 TGTGCCTGGAGTGTAAGGTACAGGGTGGCCACTGAAGCTTTCTTT CAWSVRYRVATEAFF
TRBD2 TRBJ2-1 NA TRBV4-2 TGTGCCAGCAGCGGCGACTTTAGCGGGGGTTACAATGAGCAGTTCTTC CASSGDFSGGYNEQFF
TRBD2 TRBJ2-1 once TRBV18 TGTGCCAGCGGTCTCTCGAAAAGGGCGGGAGGGCCGGACGAGCAGTTCTTC CASGLSKRAGGPDEQFF
TRBD1 TRBJ1-3 NA TRBV5-1 TGCGCCTCAGCCCGGGACAGGCCGTCCTCTGGAAACACCATATATTTT CASARDRPSSGNTIYF
TRBD1 TRBJ2-5 NA TRBV3-1/TRBV3-2 TGTGCCAGCAGCCCAGGGACAGGGAAAGTCGGGGAGACCCAGTACTTC CASSPGTGKVGETQYF
NA TRBJ2-1 NA TRBV11-1 TGTGCCAGCAGCTTTAGATTAGCGGAGGACAATGAGCAGTTCTTC CASSFRLAEDNEQFF
TRBD2 TRBJ2-3 few TRBV24-1 TGTGCCACCAGTGTGGCGGGAGCTCCAGATACGCAGTATTTT CATSVAGAPDTQYF
TRBD1 TRBJ1-1 once TRBV19 TGTGCCAGTAGTATAACAGGGGACTTCGTAGCTTTCTTT CASSITGDFVAFF
NA TRBJ1-1 NA TRBV27 TGTGCCAGCAGTAAGTTCTCTTTGGGCCGAGTCCGGAACACTGAAGCTTTCTTT CASSKFSLGRVRNTEAFF
TRBD2 TRBJ2-3 NA TRBV20-1 TGCAGTGCTAGTCGGCGGGAGGAGGCAGATACGCAGTATTTT CSASRREEADTQYF
NA TRBJ2-6 NA TRBV24-1 TGTGCCACCAAGATCCTCAGGGGATTATCCTCTGGGGCCAACGTCCTGACTTTC CATKILRGLSSGANVLTF
NA TRBJ2-7 few TRBV30 TGTGCCCTCCGGAGGGGTTTCTACGAGCAGTACTTC CALRRGFYEQYF
NA TRBJ2-1 NA TRBV7-8 TGTGCCAGCAGCTTACCGTTCCCGGGGAACAATGAGCAGTTCTTC CASSLPFPGNNEQFF
TRBD1 TRBJ2-2 NA TRBV9 TGTGCCAGCAGCTCACGACAGGGTCGCACCGGGGAGCTGTTTTTT CASSSRQGRTGELFF
NA TRBJ2-2 NA TRBV21-1 TGTGCCAGCGTGAGGAGACAGTGGTACTCCACCGGGGAGCTGTTTTTT CASVRRQWYSTGELFF
TRBD2 TRBJ2-7 NA TRBV7-2 TGTGCCAGCAGCTGGAGGGGCGGGAGCGCCTACGAGCAGTACTTC CASSWRGGSAYEQYF
TRBD1 TRBJ1-1 NA TRBV9 TGTGCCAGCAGCGAGAACAGGGGGTCTGAAGCTTTCTTT CASSENRGSEAFF
TRBD2 TRBJ2-7 NA TRBV28 TGTGCCAGCAGTTTAGGGAGGGACTACGAGCAGTACTTC CASSLGRDYEQYF
NA TRBJ1-2 NA TRBV7-8 TGTGCCAGCAGCTTAGCCCCGAGAAACTATGGCTACACCTTC CASSLAPRNYGYTF
NA TRBJ2-1 NA TRBV27 TGTGCCTCCAAGGAGGGGGCCCCCAGCTCCTACAATGAGCAGTTCTTC CASKEGAPSSYNEQFF
TRBD2 TRBJ2-3 NA TRBV6-6 TGTGCCAGCAGGACTAGCGGGGGCACAGATACGCAGTATTTT CASRTSGGTDTQYF
NA TRBJ1-3 NA TRBV5-1 TGCGCCAGCAGCTTGGTGGGGCCAGACTCTGGAAACACCATATATTTT CASSLVGPDSGNTIYF
NA TRBJ1-5 few TRBV4-1 TGCGCCAGCAGCCCACAACAGGGCCAGCCCCAGCATTTT CASSPQQGQPQHF
NA TRBJ1-2 NA TRBV10-3 TGTGCCGCATCCCCTGCGGAGTATGGCTACACCTTC CAASPAEYGYTF
NA TRBJ1-6 NA TRBV6-5 TGTGCCAGCAGCCCAGATTATAATTCACCCCTCCACTTT CASSPDYNSPLHF
NA TRBJ1-1 NA TRBV3-1/TRBV3-2 TGTGCCAGCAGCCCACGGGGAGGGATGAACACTGAAGCTTTCTTT CASSPRGGMNTEAFF
NA TRBJ2-3 NA TRBV7-2 TGTGCCAGCAGCCTAAATGGCGGGGCTAGCACAGATACGCAGTATTTT CASSLNGGASTDTQYF